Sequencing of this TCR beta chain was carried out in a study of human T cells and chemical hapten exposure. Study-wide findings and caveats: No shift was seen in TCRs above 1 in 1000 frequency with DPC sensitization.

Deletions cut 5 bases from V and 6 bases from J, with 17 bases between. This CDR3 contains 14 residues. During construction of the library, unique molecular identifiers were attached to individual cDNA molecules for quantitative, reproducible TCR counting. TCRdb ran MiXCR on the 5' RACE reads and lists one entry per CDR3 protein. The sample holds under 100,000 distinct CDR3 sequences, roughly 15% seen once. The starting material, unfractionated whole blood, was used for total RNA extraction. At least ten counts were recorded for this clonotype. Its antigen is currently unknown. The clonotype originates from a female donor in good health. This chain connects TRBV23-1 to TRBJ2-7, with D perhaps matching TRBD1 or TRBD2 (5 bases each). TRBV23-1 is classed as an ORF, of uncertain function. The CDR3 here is CASSSGALPGEQYF. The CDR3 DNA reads TGCGCCAGCAGTTCCGGGGCTCTCCCAGGCGAGCAGTACTTC.